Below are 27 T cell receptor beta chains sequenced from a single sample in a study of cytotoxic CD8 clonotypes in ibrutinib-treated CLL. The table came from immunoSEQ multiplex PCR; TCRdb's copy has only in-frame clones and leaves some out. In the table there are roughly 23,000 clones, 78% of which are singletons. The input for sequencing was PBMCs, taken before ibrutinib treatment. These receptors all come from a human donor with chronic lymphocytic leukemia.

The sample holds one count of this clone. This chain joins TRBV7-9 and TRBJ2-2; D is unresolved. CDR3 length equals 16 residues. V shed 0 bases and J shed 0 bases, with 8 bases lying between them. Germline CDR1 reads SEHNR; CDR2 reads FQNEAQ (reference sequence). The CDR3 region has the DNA TGTGCCAGCAGCTTAGCCCACCCATCGAACACCGGGGAGCTGTTTTTT. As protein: CASSLAHPSNTGELFF.

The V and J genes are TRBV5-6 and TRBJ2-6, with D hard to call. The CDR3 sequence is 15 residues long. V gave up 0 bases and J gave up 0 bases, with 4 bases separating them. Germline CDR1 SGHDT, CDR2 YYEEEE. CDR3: CASSLVFSGANVLTF. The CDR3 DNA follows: TGTGCCAGCAGCTTGGTTTTCTCTGGGGCCAACGTCCTGACTTTC.

The CDR3 DNA reads TGTGCCAGCAGTTACCCAGGGCCGAACACTGAAGCTTTCTTT. Translating it yields CASSYPGPNTEAFF. The gene calls are TRBV6-5 and TRBJ1-1; TRBD1 is a possible D gene (5 bases). With 2 bases removed from V and 1 base from J, the gap between germline ends came to 8 bases. The CDR3 has 14 residues. CDR1 and CDR2 from the germline V gene are MNHEY and SVGAGI.

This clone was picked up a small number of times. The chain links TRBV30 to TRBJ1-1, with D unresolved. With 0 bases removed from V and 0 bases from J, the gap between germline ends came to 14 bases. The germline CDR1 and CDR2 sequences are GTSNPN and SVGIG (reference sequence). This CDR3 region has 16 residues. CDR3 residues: CAWSVIAPVVNTEAFF. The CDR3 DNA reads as TGTGCCTGGAGTGTAATTGCGCCAGTAGTGAACACTGAAGCTTTCTTT.

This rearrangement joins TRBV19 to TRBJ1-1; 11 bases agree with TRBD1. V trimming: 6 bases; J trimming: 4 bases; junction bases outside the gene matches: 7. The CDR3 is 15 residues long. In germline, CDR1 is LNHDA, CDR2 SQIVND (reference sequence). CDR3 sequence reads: CASRHTGTGGTEAFF. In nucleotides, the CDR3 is TGTGCCAGTAGGCATACCGGGACAGGGGGCACTGAAGCTTTCTTT.

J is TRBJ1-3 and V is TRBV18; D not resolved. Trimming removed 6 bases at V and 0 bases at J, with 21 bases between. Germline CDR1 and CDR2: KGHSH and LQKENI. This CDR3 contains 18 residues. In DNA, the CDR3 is TGTGCCAGCTCCGACTATCCGATTCGGGGAAGCTCTGGAAACACCATATATTTT. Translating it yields CASSDYPIRGSSGNTIYF.

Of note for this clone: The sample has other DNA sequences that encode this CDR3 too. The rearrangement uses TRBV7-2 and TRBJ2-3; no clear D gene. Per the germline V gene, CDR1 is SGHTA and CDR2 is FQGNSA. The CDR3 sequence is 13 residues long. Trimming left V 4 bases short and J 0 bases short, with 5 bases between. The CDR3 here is CASSSPSTDTQYF. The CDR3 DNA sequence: TGTGCCAGCAGCTCACCTAGCACAGATACGCAGTATTTT. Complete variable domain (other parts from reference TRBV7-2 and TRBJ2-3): GAGVSQSPSNKVTEKGKDVELRCDPISGHTALYWYRQSLGQGLEFLIYFQGNSAPDKSGLPSDRFSAERTGGSVSTLTIQRTQQEDSAVYLCASSSPSTDTQYFGPGTRLTVL.

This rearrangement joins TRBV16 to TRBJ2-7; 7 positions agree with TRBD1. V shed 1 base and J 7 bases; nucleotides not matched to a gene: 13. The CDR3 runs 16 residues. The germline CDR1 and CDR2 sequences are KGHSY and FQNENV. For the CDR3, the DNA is TGTGCCAGCAGCCAATTGTGGGGAACCTCAGGGGGAGAGCAGTACTTC. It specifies CASSQLWGTSGGEQYF. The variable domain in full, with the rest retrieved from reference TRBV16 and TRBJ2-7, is GEEVAQTPKHLVRGEGQKAKLYCAPIKGHSYVFWYQQVLKNEFKFLISFQNENVFDETGMPKERFSAKCLPNSPCSLEIQATKLEDSAVYFCASSQLWGTSGGEQYFGPGTRLTVT.

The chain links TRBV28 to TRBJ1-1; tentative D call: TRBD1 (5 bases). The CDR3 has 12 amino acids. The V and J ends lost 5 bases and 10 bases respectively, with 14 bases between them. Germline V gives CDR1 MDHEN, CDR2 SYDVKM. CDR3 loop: CASSIKGNGAFF. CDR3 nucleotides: TGTGCCAGCAGTATAAAGGGGAACGGAGCTTTCTTT.

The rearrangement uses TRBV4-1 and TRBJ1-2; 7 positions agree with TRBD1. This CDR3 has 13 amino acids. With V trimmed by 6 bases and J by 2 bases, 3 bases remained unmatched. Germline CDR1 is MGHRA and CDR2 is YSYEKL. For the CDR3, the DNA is TGCGCCAGCAGTCAACAGGGGAACTATGGCTACACCTTC. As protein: CASSQQGNYGYTF.

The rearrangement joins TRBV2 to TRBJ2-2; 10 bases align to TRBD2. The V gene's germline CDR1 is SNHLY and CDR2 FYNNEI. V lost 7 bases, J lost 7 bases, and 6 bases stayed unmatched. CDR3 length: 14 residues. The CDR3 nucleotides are TGTGCCAGCAATCTAGCGGGAGCAGGCGGGGAGCTGTTTTTT. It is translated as CASNLAGAGGELFF. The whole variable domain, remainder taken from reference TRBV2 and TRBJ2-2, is EPEVTQTPSHQVTQMGQEVILRCVPISNHLYFYWYRQILGQKVEFLVSFYNNEISEKSEIFDDQFSVERPDGSNFTLKIRSTKLEDSAMYFCASNLAGAGGELFFGEGSRLTVL.

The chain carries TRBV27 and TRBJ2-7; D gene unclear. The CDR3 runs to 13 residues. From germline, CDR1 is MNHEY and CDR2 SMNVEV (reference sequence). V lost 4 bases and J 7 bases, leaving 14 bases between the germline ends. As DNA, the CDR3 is TGTGCCAGCAGTTACCGGGTTGGAAGTGAGCAGTACTTC. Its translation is CASSYRVGSEQYF.

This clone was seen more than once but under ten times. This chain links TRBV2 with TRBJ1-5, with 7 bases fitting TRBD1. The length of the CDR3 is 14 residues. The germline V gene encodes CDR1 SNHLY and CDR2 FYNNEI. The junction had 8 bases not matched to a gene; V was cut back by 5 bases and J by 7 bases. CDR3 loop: CASSKTGTSQPQHF. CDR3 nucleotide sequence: TGTGCCAGCAGTAAGACAGGGACGTCGCAGCCCCAGCATTTT.

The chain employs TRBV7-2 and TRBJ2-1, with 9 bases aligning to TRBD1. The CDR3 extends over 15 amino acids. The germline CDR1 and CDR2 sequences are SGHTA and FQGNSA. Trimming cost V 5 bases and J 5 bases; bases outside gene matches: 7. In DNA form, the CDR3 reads TGTGCCAGCAGCATCGGGACAGGGTATCACAATGAGCAGTTCTTC. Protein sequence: CASSIGTGYHNEQFF.

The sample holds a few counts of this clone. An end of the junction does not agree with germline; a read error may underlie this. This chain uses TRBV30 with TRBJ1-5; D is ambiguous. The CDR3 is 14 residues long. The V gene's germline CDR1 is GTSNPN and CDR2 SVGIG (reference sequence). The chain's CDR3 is CAWSVGSANRPQHF. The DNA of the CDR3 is TGTGCCTGGAGTGTAGGGAGTGCCAATCGGCCCCAGCATTTT.

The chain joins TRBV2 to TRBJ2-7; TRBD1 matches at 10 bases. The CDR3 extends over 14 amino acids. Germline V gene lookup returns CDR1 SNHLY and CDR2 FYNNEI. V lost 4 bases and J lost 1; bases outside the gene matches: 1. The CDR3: CASSGDRGSYEQYF. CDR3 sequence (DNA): TGTGCCAGCAGTGGGGACAGGGGTTCCTACGAGCAGTACTTC.

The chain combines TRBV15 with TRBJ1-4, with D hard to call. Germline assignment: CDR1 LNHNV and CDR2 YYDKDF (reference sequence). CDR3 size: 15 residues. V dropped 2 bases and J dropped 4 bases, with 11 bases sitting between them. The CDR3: CATSRISGNNEKLFF. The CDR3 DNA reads TGTGCCACCAGCAGAATTTCGGGAAATAATGAAAAACTGTTTTTT.

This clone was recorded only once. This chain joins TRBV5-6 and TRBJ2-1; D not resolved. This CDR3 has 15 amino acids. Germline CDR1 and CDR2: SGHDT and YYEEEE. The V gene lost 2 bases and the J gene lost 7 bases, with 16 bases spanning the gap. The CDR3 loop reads CASSFVSTRGNEQFF. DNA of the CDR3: TGTGCCAGCAGCTTCGTCTCCACCAGAGGAAATGAGCAGTTCTTC.

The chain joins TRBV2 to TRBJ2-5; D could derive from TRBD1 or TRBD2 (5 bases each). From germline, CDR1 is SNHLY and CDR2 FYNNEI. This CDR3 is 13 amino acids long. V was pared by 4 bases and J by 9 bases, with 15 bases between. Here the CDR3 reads CASSARDPEAQYF. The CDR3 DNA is TGTGCCAGCAGTGCCCGGGACCCCGAGGCCCAGTACTTC.

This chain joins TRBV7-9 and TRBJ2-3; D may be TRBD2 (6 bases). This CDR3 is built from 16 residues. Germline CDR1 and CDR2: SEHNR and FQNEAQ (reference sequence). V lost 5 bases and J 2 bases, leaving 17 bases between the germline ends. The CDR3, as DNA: TGTGCCAGCAGCCCGACCCGGGACTCCGCCACAGATACGCAGTATTTT. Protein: CASSPTRDSATDTQYF. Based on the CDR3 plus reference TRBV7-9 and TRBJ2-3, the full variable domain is DTGVSQNPRHKITKRGQNVTFRCDPISEHNRLYWYRQTLGQGPEFLTYFQNEAQLEKSRLLSDRFSAERPKGSFSTLEIQRTEQGDSAMYLCASSPTRDSATDTQYFGPGTRLTVL.

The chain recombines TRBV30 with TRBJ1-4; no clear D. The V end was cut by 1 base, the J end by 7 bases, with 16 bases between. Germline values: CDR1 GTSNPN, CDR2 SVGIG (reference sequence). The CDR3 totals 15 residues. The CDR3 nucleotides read TGTGCCTGGAGTGAAGCAGGCAGGTCGTCTGAAAAACTGTTTTTT. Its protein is CAWSEAGRSSEKLFF.

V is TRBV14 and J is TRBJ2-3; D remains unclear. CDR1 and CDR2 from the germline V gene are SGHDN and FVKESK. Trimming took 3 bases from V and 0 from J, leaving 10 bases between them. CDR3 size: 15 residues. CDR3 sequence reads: CASSQQLASTDTQYF. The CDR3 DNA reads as TGTGCCAGCAGCCAGCAGTTAGCTAGCACAGATACGCAGTATTTT. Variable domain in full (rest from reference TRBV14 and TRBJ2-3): EAGVTQFPSHSVIEKGQTVTLRCDPISGHDNLYWYRRVMGKEIKFLLHFVKESKQDESGMPNNRFLAERTGGTYSTLKVQPAELEDSGVYFCASSQQLASTDTQYFGPGTRLTVL.

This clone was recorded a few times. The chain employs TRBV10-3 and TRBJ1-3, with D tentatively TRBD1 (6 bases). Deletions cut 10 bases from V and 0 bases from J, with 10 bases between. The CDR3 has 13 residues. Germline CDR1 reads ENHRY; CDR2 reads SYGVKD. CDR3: CASSDSSGNTIYF. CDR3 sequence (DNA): TGTGCCAGTTCGGACAGCTCTGGAAACACCATATATTTT.

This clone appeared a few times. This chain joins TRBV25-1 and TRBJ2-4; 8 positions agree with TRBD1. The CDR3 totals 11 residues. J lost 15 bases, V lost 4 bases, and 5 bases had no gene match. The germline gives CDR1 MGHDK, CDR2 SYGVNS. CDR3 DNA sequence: TGTGCCAGCAGTGGATGGACAGGGATGTACTTC. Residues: CASSGWTGMYF.

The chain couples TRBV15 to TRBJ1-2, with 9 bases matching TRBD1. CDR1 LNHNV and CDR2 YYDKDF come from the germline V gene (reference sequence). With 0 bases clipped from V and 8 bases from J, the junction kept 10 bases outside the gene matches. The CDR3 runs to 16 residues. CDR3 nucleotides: TGTGCCACCAGCAGAGACCCGGGGACAGGGACTGGCGGCTACACCTTC. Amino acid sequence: CATSRDPGTGTGGYTF.

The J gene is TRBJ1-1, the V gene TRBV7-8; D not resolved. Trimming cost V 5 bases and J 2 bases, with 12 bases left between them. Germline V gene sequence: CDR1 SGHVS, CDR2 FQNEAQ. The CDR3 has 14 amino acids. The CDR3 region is CASSMDGLNTEAFF. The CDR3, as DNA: TGTGCCAGCAGCATGGACGGCCTCAACACTGAAGCTTTCTTT. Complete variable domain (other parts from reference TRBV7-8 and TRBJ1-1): GAGVSQSPRYKVAKRGQDVALRCDPISGHVSLFWYQQALGQGPEFLTYFQNEAQLDKSGLPSDRFFAERPEGSVSTLKIQRTQQEDSAVYLCASSMDGLNTEAFFGQGTRLTVV.

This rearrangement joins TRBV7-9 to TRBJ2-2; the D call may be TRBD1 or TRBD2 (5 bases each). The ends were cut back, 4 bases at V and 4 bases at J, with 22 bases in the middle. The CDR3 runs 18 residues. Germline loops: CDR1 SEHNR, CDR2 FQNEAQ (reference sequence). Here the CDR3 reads CASSSLGAGVTGTGELFF. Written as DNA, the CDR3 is TGTGCCAGCAGCTCTTTAGGGGCCGGGGTGACCGGCACCGGGGAGCTGTTTTTT.